A single T cell receptor (beta chain) is shown here with its context. The data originate from a study of technical replicates of blood from a few donors. Method: immunoSEQ multiplex PCR; TCRdb's copy keeps in-frame clones and lacks some. This repertoire shows some 48,000 clones, approximately 95% found once; its top ten account for around 0.4%. Trimming stripped 2 bases from V and 5 bases from J, with 16 bases between. Germline values: CDR1 SGDLS, CDR2 YYNGEE. The CDR3 has 16 amino acids. The chain carries TRBV9 and TRBJ2-2, with D unresolved. The TCR sequence derives from a human donor in good health. Sequencing used T cells isolated from PBMCs. CDR3 sequence: CASSVSRWKKTGELFF. In DNA, the CDR3 is TGTGCCAGCAGCGTTAGCCGGTGGAAAAAAACCGGGGAGCTGTTTTTT.